This is a list of T cell receptor beta chains from one sample in a study of T cells after posttransplantation cyclophosphamide. The protocol was immunoSEQ multiplex PCR, while the TCRdb copy is restricted to in-frame clones and leaves out a portion. The repertoire holds about 10,000 clones, 82% seen once, with 15% in the top ten. The sample in question was PBMCs, obtained approximately 1,900 days after a stem cell transplant with posttransplant cyclophosphamide. The origin of the receptors is a female patient aged 40-49 years who received an allogeneic stem cell transplant from a related donor, was CMV-positive, and had no GVHD. Among the T cells, some may be from the graft donor. The CDR3 runs from the conserved cysteine through the conserved F or W. Each record gives: J gene, clone size, V gene, D gene, CDR3 protein, CDR3 DNA. A D gene is named only where the DNA matches it firmly. Clone sizes are given selectively: once, few, many, or a class where the clone is expanded.

J: TRBJ2-3; size: NA; V: TRBV11-3; D: TRBD1; CDR3: CASSPRQGATDTQYF; DNA: TGTGCCAGCAGCCCACGGCAGGGGGCCACAGATACGCAGTATTTT
J: TRBJ1-6; size: few; V: TRBV27; D: TRBD1; CDR3: CASSSPYRGPQNSPLHF; DNA: TGTGCCAGCAGTTCACCATACAGGGGGCCACAGAATTCACCCCTCCACTTT
J: TRBJ2-1; size: NA; V: TRBV18; D: NA; CDR3: CASSPGQGSYNEQFF; DNA: TGTGCCAGCTCACCAGGGCAGGGATCCTACAATGAGCAGTTCTTC
J: TRBJ1-1; size: NA; V: TRBV6-5; D: NA; CDR3: CASSPGHWNTEAFF; DNA: TGTGCCAGCAGTCCTGGACACTGGAACACTGAAGCTTTCTTT
J: TRBJ1-3; size: NA; V: TRBV10-3; D: TRBD1; CDR3: CAISSGGSGNTIYF; DNA: TGTGCCATCAGTTCAGGGGGCTCTGGAAACACCATATATTTT
J: TRBJ1-1; size: few; V: TRBV5-1; D: NA; CDR3: CASTDSVNTEAFF; DNA: TGCGCCAGCACGGACAGTGTGAACACTGAAGCTTTCTTT
J: TRBJ2-3; size: NA; V: TRBV7-9; D: NA; CDR3: CASSQITQVPDTQYF; DNA: TGTGCCAGCAGCCAAATCACCCAGGTTCCAGATACGCAGTATTTT
J: TRBJ2-1; size: NA; V: TRBV15; D: TRBD1; CDR3: CATSTSGTGWNEQFF; DNA: TGTGCCACCAGCACTTCCGGGACAGGGTGGAATGAGCAGTTCTTC
J: TRBJ1-2; size: NA; V: TRBV15; D: TRBD1; CDR3: CATSRRQGFGYTF; DNA: TGTGCCACCAGCCGGAGACAGGGGTTTGGCTACACCTTC
J: TRBJ2-2; size: NA; V: TRBV6-1; D: NA; CDR3: CASSELTGELFF; DNA: TGTGCCAGCAGTGAATTAACCGGGGAGCTGTTTTTT
J: TRBJ1-1; size: few; V: TRBV6-6; D: NA; CDR3: CASSYSGGGTEAFF; DNA: TGTGCCAGCAGTTACTCTGGGGGGGGCACTGAAGCTTTCTTT
J: TRBJ2-1; size: NA; V: TRBV29-1; D: NA; CDR3: CSVAGASSYNEQFF; DNA: TGCAGCGTCGCGGGGGCCTCCTCCTACAATGAGCAGTTCTTC